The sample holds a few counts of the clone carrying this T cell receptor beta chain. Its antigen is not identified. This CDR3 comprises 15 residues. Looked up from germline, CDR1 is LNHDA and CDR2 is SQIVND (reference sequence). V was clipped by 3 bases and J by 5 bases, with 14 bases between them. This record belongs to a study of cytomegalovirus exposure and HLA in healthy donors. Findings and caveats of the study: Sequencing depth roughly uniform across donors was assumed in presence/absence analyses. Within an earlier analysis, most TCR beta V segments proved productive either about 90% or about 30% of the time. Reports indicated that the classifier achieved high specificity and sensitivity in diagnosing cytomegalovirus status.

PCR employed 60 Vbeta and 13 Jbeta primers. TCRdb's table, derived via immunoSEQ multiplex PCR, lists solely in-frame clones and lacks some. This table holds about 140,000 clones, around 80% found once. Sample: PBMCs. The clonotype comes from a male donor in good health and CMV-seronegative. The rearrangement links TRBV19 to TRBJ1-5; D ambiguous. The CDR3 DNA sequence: TGTGCCAGTAGTATTCCGGGAGGAGGTTATCAGCCCCAGCATTTT. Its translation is CASSIPGGGYQPQHF.